The entry below describes one T cell receptor (beta chain). Its target is not known. The CDR3 runs to 14 residues. Germline V lookup: CDR1 SGHTA, CDR2 FQGNSA. V was pared by 2 bases and J by 6 bases, with 12 bases between. The data stem from a study of Ad26.COV2.S vaccination and SARS-CoV-2 variants. Background on the study: The authors gave Ad26.COV2.S intramuscularly, either once or twice 56 days apart.

TCRdb keeps only in-frame clones here, not all; method: immunoSEQ multiplex PCR. The repertoire consists of 350,000 to 500,000 clones, with nearly 90% occurring once and the leading ten covering around 2.6%. Regarding treatment: around 19 received Ad26.COV2.S at low or high dose, single or two shots; roughly five received placebo; per-sample allocation not given. Repertoires come from day 63 after the first vaccine or placebo injection. Study-wide findings and caveats: Reports say spike-specific CD8+ and CD4+ T cell responses covered substantial breadth after vaccination.

The source was peripheral blood, collected in a trial of Ad26.COV2.S vaccine versus placebo. The clonotype originates from a person aged 18-65 years who received the Ad26.COV2.S COVID-19 vaccine or a placebo. V gene TRBV7-2 combines with J gene TRBJ2-3, with D uncertain. The CDR3 reads CASSLMAPGDTQYF. The CDR3 DNA reads TGTGCCAGCAGCTTAATGGCCCCGGGCGATACGCAGTATTTT. Full variable domain (remainder filled in from reference TRBV7-2 and TRBJ2-3): GAGVSQSPSNKVTEKGKDVELRCDPISGHTALYWYRQSLGQGLEFLIYFQGNSAPDKSGLPSDRFSAERTGGSVSTLTIQRTQQEDSAVYLCASSLMAPGDTQYFGPGTRLTVL.